The 30 T cell receptor beta chains below all came from one sample that was sequenced in a study of cytotoxic CD8 clonotypes in ibrutinib-treated CLL. Clones were sequenced by immunoSEQ multiplex PCR, and TCRdb holds only the in-frame ones, with some missing. The table has roughly 45,000 clones, 50% to 75% seen once. This sample comprised PBMCs, obtained after 24 months of ibrutinib treatment. Source of these receptors: a human donor with chronic lymphocytic leukemia.

The gene calls are TRBV18 and TRBJ1-1, with TRBD1 matching 7 bases. This CDR3 is built from 16 residues. Germline V gene data show CDR1 as KGHSH and CDR2 as LQKENI. Unmatched junction bases numbered 11, after V lost 4 bases and J lost 3 bases. The CDR3 loop is CASSRPGTAIHTEAFF. The CDR3 DNA follows: TGTGCCAGCTCACGACCCGGGACAGCGATCCACACTGAAGCTTTCTTT.

V usage is TRBV5-4 and J usage is TRBJ2-7; TRBD2 matches 7 bases. Germline CDR1 SGHNT, CDR2 YYREEE (reference sequence). V was clipped by 2 bases and J by 4 bases; unmatched bases: 9. The CDR3 consists of 15 residues. The CDR3 reads CASSFRTSLSYEQYF. Written as DNA, the CDR3 is TGTGCCAGCAGCTTCCGGACTAGTTTGTCATACGAGCAGTACTTC. The full variable domain, with the rest looked up from reference TRBV5-4 and TRBJ2-7, is ETGVTQSPTHLIKTRGQQVTLRCSSQSGHNTVSWYQQALGQGPQFIFQYYREEENGRGNFPPRFSGLQFPNYSSELNVNALELDDSALYLCASSFRTSLSYEQYFGPGTRLTVT.

The V gene is TRBV4-1, the J gene TRBJ2-3; TRBD2 agrees at 11 bases. CDR1 and CDR2 (germline): MGHRA, YSYEKL. CDR3 length equals 17 residues. V gave up 3 bases and J gave up 0 bases; unmatched junction bases: 5. CDR3 nucleotides: TGCGCCAGCAGCCAGGGACTAGCGGCTGGTAGCACAGATACGCAGTATTTT. It encodes CASSQGLAAGSTDTQYF.

This clone was found a few times. The rearrangement uses TRBV7-2 and TRBJ1-2; 8 positions agree with TRBD1. The CDR3 covers 13 residues. V lost 3 bases, J lost 4 bases, and 1 base stayed unmatched. Germline lookup yields CDR1 SGHTA and CDR2 FQGNSA. The CDR3 coding sequence is TGTGCCAGCAGCTTTGGGACAGGCTATGGCTACACCTTC. Its translation is CASSFGTGYGYTF.

The chain joins TRBV7-9 to TRBJ2-1, with a weak D call TRBD1 (6 bases). V lost 4 bases and J lost 0, with 10 bases in between. The CDR3 loop spans 15 amino acids. Looked up from germline, CDR1 is SEHNR and CDR2 is FQNEAQ (reference sequence). CDR3 loop: CASSYRGYSYNEQFF. CDR3 nucleotide sequence: TGTGCCAGCAGCTATAGGGGGTACTCCTACAATGAGCAGTTCTTC.

This clone occurred many times. The genes are TRBV13 and TRBJ2-5, with no clear D. The CDR3 runs 14 residues. V was cut by 2 bases and J by 1 base, with 8 bases left in between. Germline CDR1 PRHDT, CDR2 FYEKMQ (reference sequence). The CDR3 protein is CASSLKGFQETQYF. The CDR3, as DNA: TGTGCCAGCAGCTTAAAGGGTTTCCAAGAGACCCAGTACTTC.

This clone was observed a handful of times. The rearrangement links TRBV29-1 to TRBJ2-1, with D perhaps TRBD1 (6 bases). The CDR3 loop spans 17 amino acids. V was clipped by 4 bases and J by 0 bases, with 19 bases between them. Germline CDR1 reads SQVTM; CDR2 reads ANQGSEA. DNA for the CDR3: TGCAGCGTTGGGCCCCCTATAGGGACAAGCTCCTACAATGAGCAGTTCTTC. Translation: CSVGPPIGTSSYNEQFF.

This clone came up a few times. The chain couples TRBV7-8 to TRBJ1-1; D is unresolved. The germline V and J ends were trimmed by 2 bases and 7 bases, with 11 bases remaining between them. This CDR3 is built from 13 residues. The V gene's germline CDR1 is SGHVS and CDR2 FQNEAQ. The CDR3, as DNA: TGTGCCAGCAGCTTAACGTCAGTGAGTGAAGCTTTCTTT. As protein: CASSLTSVSEAFF. The entire variable domain, with the rest obtained from reference TRBV7-8 and TRBJ1-1, is as follows: GAGVSQSPRYKVAKRGQDVALRCDPISGHVSLFWYQQALGQGPEFLTYFQNEAQLDKSGLPSDRFFAERPEGSVSTLKIQRTQQEDSAVYLCASSLTSVSEAFFGQGTRLTVV.

The chain employs TRBV5-6 and TRBJ1-5; the match to TRBD1 covers 11 bases. Germline CDR1 and CDR2: SGHDT and YYEEEE. This CDR3 comprises 14 residues. V lost 3 bases and J lost 5; bases outside the gene matches: 1. DNA of the CDR3: TGTGCCAGCAGCTGGACAGGGGGCGATCAGCCCCAGCATTTT. Translating gives CASSWTGGDQPQHF.

This clone was seen a few times. Other DNA sequences in the same sample also yield this CDR3. The chain is built from TRBV5-1 and TRBJ2-7; no clear D gene. The germline V and J ends were trimmed by 0 bases and 0 bases, with 7 bases remaining between them. CDR1 is SGHRS, CDR2 YFSETQ, per germline. The CDR3 has 14 residues. CDR3 coding DNA: TGCGCCAGCAGCTTGGACGGCAGCTCCTACGAGCAGTACTTC. Translation: CASSLDGSSYEQYF.

In this sample, this clone turned up once. The chain has TRBV5-6 and TRBJ2-1; D gene unclear. The germline gives CDR1 SGHDT, CDR2 YYEEEE. The CDR3 is 14 residues long. V dropped 4 bases and J dropped 9 bases, with 17 bases sitting between them. The CDR3 region has the DNA TGTGCCAGCAGCCCCCCGGGCCGAAGTGGTGAGCAGTTCTTC. It codes for CASSPPGRSGEQFF.

CDR3 region: CASSLRQGSYNEQFF. Here the CDR3 DNA reads TGTGCCAGCAGCTTAAGACAGGGCTCCTACAATGAGCAGTTCTTC. The chain uses TRBV7-3 and TRBJ2-1, with 7 bases that match TRBD1. In germline, CDR1 is SGHTA, CDR2 FQGTGA. This CDR3 has 15 amino acids. J was trimmed by 0 bases and V by 1 base; bases with no gene match: 0. Variable domain in full (rest from reference TRBV7-3 and TRBJ2-1): GAGVSQTPSNKVTEKGKYVELRCDPISGHTALYWYRQSLGQGPEFLIYFQGTGAADDSGLPNDRFFAVRPEGSVSTLKIQRTERGDSAVYLCASSLRQGSYNEQFFGPGTRLTVL.

There are a few counts of this clone. The chain carries TRBV27 and TRBJ2-2; 11 bases agree with TRBD2. V shed 6 bases, J shed 7 bases, and the junction held 10 bases outside the gene matches. Germline CDR1 and CDR2: MNHEY and SMNVEV (reference sequence). The CDR3 consists of 16 residues. CDR3 coding DNA: TGTGCCAGCAGGAAGGGGCTAGCGGGAGGCGTCGGGGAGCTGTTTTTT. As protein: CASRKGLAGGVGELFF.

The chain joins TRBV5-8 to TRBJ1-6; D not resolved. V gave up 1 base and J gave up 8 bases, with 1 base separating them. Germline V gene data show CDR1 as SGHTS and CDR2 as YDEGEE. The CDR3 has 11 residues. CDR3 residues: CASSLHSPLHF. The CDR3 DNA sequence: TGTGCCAGCAGCTTGCATTCACCCCTCCACTTT.

The rearrangement uses TRBV5-1 and TRBJ2-2, with no clear D. V was cut by 0 bases and J by 6 bases, with 9 bases left in between. Germline V gene sequence: CDR1 SGHRS, CDR2 YFSETQ. This CDR3 spans 14 amino acids. This chain's CDR3 is CASSLDAGPGELFF. CDR3 DNA: TGCGCCAGCAGCTTGGATGCCGGGCCCGGGGAGCTGTTTTTT.

This chain joins TRBV5-1 and TRBJ1-4, with D unresolved. V was pared by 4 bases and J by 8 bases, with 15 bases between. The CDR3 is 14 residues long. The V gene's germline CDR1 is SGHRS and CDR2 YFSETQ. CDR3 loop: CASSGTVGKEKLFF. The CDR3 DNA reads TGCGCCAGCAGCGGAACCGTTGGGAAGGAAAAACTGTTTTTT.

The rearrangement uses TRBV7-8 and TRBJ1-1; D perhaps matches TRBD1 (5 bases). Germline CDR1 and CDR2: SGHVS and FQNEAQ. This CDR3 spans 13 amino acids. The V end lost 4 bases, the J end lost 5 bases, and 11 bases lay between the germline ends. CDR3 DNA: TGTGCCAGCAGCTCCGCAGGGCATACTGAAGCTTTCTTT. Protein: CASSSAGHTEAFF. Drawing the rest from reference TRBV7-8 and TRBJ1-1, the complete variable domain is GAGVSQSPRYKVAKRGQDVALRCDPISGHVSLFWYQQALGQGPEFLTYFQNEAQLDKSGLPSDRFFAERPEGSVSTLKIQRTQQEDSAVYLCASSSAGHTEAFFGQGTRLTVV.

The rearrangement uses TRBV10-3 and TRBJ1-2; D not certain. The CDR3 is 13 amino acids. The germline gives CDR1 ENHRY, CDR2 SYGVKD. V dropped 5 bases and J dropped 9 bases, with 16 bases sitting between them. CDR3 amino acids: CAISSSGPGSYTF. The CDR3 bases are TGTGCCATCAGTAGTTCCGGGCCCGGAAGCTACACCTTC.

The V gene is TRBV2, the J gene TRBJ1-6; 9 bases map to TRBD1. V lost 2 bases and J lost 9; bases outside the gene matches: 5. CDR3 size: 15 residues. The germline CDR1 and CDR2 sequences are SNHLY and FYNNEI. The CDR3 reads CASSERGQGPSPLHF. The CDR3 coding sequence is TGTGCCAGCAGTGAACGGGGACAGGGACCTTCACCCCTCCACTTT.

The chain is built from TRBV7-9 and TRBJ1-1; D is unresolved. V shed 9 bases and J shed 0 bases, with 14 bases lying between them. Germline CDR1 reads SEHNR; CDR2 reads FQNEAQ (reference sequence). The CDR3 has 14 amino acids. CDR3 in amino acids: CASLKDAVNTEAFF. In nucleotides, the CDR3 is TGTGCCAGTCTTAAAGATGCCGTGAACACTGAAGCTTTCTTT.

The genes are TRBV6-4 and TRBJ2-5; TRBD2 matches at 7 bases. J was trimmed by 8 bases and V by 4 bases; bases with no gene match: 10. CDR1 MRHNA and CDR2 SNTAGT come from the germline V gene. This CDR3 has 14 residues. Written as DNA, the CDR3 is TGTGCCAGCAGTGTCCAAGCGGGATCCAACACCCAGTACTTC. Translating gives CASSVQAGSNTQYF.

The chain employs TRBV5-1 and TRBJ2-1; 11 bases are a match to TRBD2. The V gene's germline CDR1 is SGHRS and CDR2 YFSETQ. V gave up 3 bases and J gave up 6 bases; unmatched junction bases: 11. This CDR3 is built from 17 residues. This CDR3 reads CASSSYRLAGQTNEQFF. The CDR3 DNA follows: TGCGCCAGCAGCTCCTATCGACTAGCGGGGCAGACCAATGAGCAGTTCTTC.

This clone was seen a handful of times. The same CDR3 also results from other DNA sequences found in this sample. V is TRBV7-9 and J is TRBJ1-2, with a tentative D call TRBD1 (5 bases). Germline CDR1 reads SEHNR; CDR2 reads FQNEAQ (reference sequence). There are 14 residues in the CDR3. The V gene lost 4 bases and the J gene lost 2 bases, with 11 bases spanning the gap. CDR3 sequence (DNA): TGTGCCAGCAGCTCCCAGACAGCCAACTATGGCTACACCTTC. Its translation is CASSSQTANYGYTF.

The chain couples TRBV5-4 to TRBJ1-3; 7 bases are a match to TRBD1. Germline loops: CDR1 SGHNT, CDR2 YYREEE (reference sequence). V was clipped by 0 bases and J by 7 bases; unmatched bases: 10. The CDR3 has 16 residues. The CDR3 nucleotides read TGTGCCAGCAGCTTGGGGCTGGGGACAGCGGAGAACACCATATATTTT. Translated, it gives CASSLGLGTAENTIYF.

This clone was counted once. The CDR3 DNA reads as TGTGCCAGCTCACGATTTAAGGGAGCTTTCTTT. Its protein product is CASSRFKGAFF. The chain links TRBV18 to TRBJ1-1; D gene uncertain. This CDR3 has 11 amino acids. The germline V gene encodes CDR1 KGHSH and CDR2 LQKENI. V lost 4 bases and J lost 10, with 10 bases in between.

V usage is TRBV5-1 and J usage is TRBJ1-2; D may be TRBD1 (6 bases). In germline, CDR1 is SGHRS, CDR2 YFSETQ. This CDR3 is built from 16 residues. V lost 2 bases, J lost 3 bases, and 17 bases lay in between. CDR3 sequence: CASSFGRGRGYYGYTF. The DNA for the CDR3 is TGCGCCAGCAGCTTTGGGAGGGGCAGGGGCTACTATGGCTACACCTTC.

The chain carries TRBV6-5 and TRBJ2-7, with 10 nucleotides matching TRBD2. Unmatched junction bases numbered 6, after V lost 4 bases and J lost 6 bases. In germline, CDR1 is MNHEY, CDR2 SVGAGI. The CDR3 loop spans 14 amino acids. CDR3 nucleotides: TGTGCCAGCAGTTGGAAGCGGGGGGGCCCCGAGCAGTACTTC. Amino acid sequence: CASSWKRGGPEQYF.

This clone has a count of ten or more. The chain joins TRBV15 to TRBJ1-4, with TRBD1 matching 8 bases. V dropped 4 bases and J dropped 3; count of bases not matched to a gene: 1. This CDR3 has 14 residues. Germline V CDR1 and CDR2: LNHNV, YYDKDF (reference sequence). The CDR3 DNA follows: TGTGCCACCAGCAAGACAGGGGCTAATGAAAAACTGTTTTTT. Translated: CATSKTGANEKLFF.

This clone occurred a few times. The chain has TRBV27 and TRBJ2-7; TRBD1 is a possible D gene (5 bases). The CDR3 is 15 residues long. Germline V lookup: CDR1 MNHEY, CDR2 SMNVEV (reference sequence). V was shortened by 3 bases and J by 4 bases, with 16 bases between the two germline ends. The DNA for the CDR3 is TGTGCCAGCAGTTTCGTGACAGCAGGCAATTACGAGCAGTACTTC. The encoded protein is CASSFVTAGNYEQYF.

The chain is built from TRBV7-8 and TRBJ2-3, with unresolved D. This CDR3 has 13 amino acids. The V end lost 4 bases, the J end lost 2 bases, and 7 bases lay between the germline ends. Per germline, CDR1 SGHVS and CDR2 FQNEAQ. CDR3 nucleotide sequence: TGTGCCAGCAGCTCTGACTCCACAGATACGCAGTATTTT. Amino acid sequence: CASSSDSTDTQYF.